The source of this T cell receptor (beta chain) is a study of blood T cell repertoires in COVID-19. Overall study: Whether acute or convalescent, the COVID-19 samples came from the United States, Italy and Spain. Nucleic acid was either cDNA or gDNA, and it came from T cells, B-cell-depleted T cells, or PBMCs.

It was during active infection that Seattle patients were enrolled and then longitudinally followed. The authors' processing: By means of reference gene primer amplification, nucleated cell counts were estimated. The assay was immunoSEQ multiplex PCR, and TCRdb's table has in-frame clones only and misses some. The V and J calls and clone size are taken from that table; D and trimming were inferred from the DNA. The sample lists about 200,000 clones; more than 75% were seen once. CDR1 is MNHEY, CDR2 SVGAGI, per germline. The CDR3 spans 12 residues. V was trimmed by 7 bases and J by 7 bases, leaving 13 bases between them.

The sequence was collected from a woman older than 75 with COVID-19, enrolled during active disease. Sequencing was carried out using peripheral blood. The gene calls are TRBV6-5 and TRBJ1-2; D might be TRBD1 (6 bases). Written as DNA, the CDR3 is TGTGCCAGCACCAAGGACAGTTTTGGCTACACCTTC. It is translated as CASTKDSFGYTF.